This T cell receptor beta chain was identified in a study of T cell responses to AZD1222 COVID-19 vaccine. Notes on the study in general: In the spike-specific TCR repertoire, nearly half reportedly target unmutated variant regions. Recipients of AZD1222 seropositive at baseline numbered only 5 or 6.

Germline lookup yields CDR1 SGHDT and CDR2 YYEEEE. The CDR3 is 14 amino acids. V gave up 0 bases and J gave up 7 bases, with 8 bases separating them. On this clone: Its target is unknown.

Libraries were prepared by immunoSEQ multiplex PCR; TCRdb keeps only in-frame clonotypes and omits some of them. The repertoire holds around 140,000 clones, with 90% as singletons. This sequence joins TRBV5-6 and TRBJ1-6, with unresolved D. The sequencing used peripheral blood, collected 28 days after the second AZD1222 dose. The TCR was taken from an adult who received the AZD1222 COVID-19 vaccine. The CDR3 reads CASSLGSTNSPLHF. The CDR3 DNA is TGTGCCAGCAGCTTGGGAAGCACCAATTCACCCCTCCACTTT.